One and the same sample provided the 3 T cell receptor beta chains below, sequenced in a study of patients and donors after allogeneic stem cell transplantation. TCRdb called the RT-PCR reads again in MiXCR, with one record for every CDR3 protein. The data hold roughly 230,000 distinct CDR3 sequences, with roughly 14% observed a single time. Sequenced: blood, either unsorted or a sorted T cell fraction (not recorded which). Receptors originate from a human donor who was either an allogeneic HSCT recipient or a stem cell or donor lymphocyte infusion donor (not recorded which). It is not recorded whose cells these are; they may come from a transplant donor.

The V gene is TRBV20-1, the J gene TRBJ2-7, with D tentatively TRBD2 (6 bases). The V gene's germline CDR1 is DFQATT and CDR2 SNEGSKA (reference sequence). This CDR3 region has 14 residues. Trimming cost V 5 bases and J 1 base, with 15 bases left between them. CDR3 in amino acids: CSADPEGTSYEQYF. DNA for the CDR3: TGCAGTGCTGACCCGGAGGGGACGTCCTACGAGCAGTACTTC.

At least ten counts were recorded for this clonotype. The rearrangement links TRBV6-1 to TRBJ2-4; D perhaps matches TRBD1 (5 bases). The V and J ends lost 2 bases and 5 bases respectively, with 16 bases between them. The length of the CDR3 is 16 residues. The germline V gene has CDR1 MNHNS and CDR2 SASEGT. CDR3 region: CASSETGTSPENIQYF. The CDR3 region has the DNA TGTGCCAGCAGTGAAACAGGCACGTCTCCCGAAAACATTCAGTACTTC.

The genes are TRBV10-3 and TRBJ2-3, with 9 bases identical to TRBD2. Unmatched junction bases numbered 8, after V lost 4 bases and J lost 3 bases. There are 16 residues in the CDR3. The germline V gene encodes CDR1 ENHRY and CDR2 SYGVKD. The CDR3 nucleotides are TGTGCCATCAGTGCGGTAGCGGGAGCGAGAACAGATACGCAGTATTTT. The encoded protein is CAISAVAGARTDTQYF.